A single sample gave rise to the 21 T cell receptor beta chains below, sequenced in a study of T cells in Graves' hyperthyroidism and ophthalmopathy. The investigators amplified TCR beta CDR3 regions from RNA transcripts. The HTBI primer set drove a first-round RT-PCR of the TCR CDR3. MiXCR, applied by TCRdb to the multiplex PCR reads, yields one record per CDR3 protein. The sample has 550,000 to 700,000 distinct CDR3 sequences, about 15% seen once; the top ten hold about 4%. The sequenced material came from blood. These receptors were obtained from a woman between 35 and 50 years old with Graves' ophthalmopathy.

The V gene is TRBV7-8, the J gene TRBJ2-7; D might be TRBD2 (7 bases). Germline-derived CDR1 and CDR2 are SGHVS and FQNEAQ. Trimming stripped 3 bases from V and 6 bases from J, with 12 bases between. There are 13 residues in the CDR3. The CDR3 region has the DNA TGTGCCAGCAGCTTTGGGGGGGCTTGCGAGCAGTACTTC. Translated: CASSFGGACEQYF.

Ten or more counts support this clonotype. This chain joins TRBV29-1 and TRBJ2-2; tentative D call: TRBD1 (7 bases). Germline assignment: CDR1 SQVTM and CDR2 ANQGSEA. Trimming left V 8 bases short and J 4 bases short, with 14 bases between. This CDR3 spans 13 amino acids. The CDR3 coding sequence is TGCAGCCCCAGGGGGGAGATCACCGGGGAGCTGTTTTTT. Its protein product is CSPRGEITGELFF.

Many counts were recorded for this clonotype. The chain employs TRBV7-9 and TRBJ1-1, with D tentatively TRBD1 (5 bases). This CDR3 contains 14 residues. CDR1 is SEHNR and CDR2 is FQNEAQ in the germline V gene (reference sequence). The V and J ends lost 3 bases and 1 base respectively, with 9 bases between them. CDR3 coding DNA: TGTGCCAGCAGCTTGGGGGTGCGGAACACTGAAGCTTTCTTT. Protein sequence: CASSLGVRNTEAFF.

This clonotype was counted at least ten times. Here the CDR3 reads CASSVQAGDSTGELFF. CDR3 coding DNA: TGTGCCAGCAGCGTACAAGCGGGAGATAGCACCGGGGAGCTGTTTTTT. The gene calls are TRBV9 and TRBJ2-2; 8 bases are a match to TRBD2. The CDR3 spans 16 residues. The germline CDR1 and CDR2 sequences are SGDLS and YYNGEE. J was trimmed by 4 bases and V by 1 base; bases with no gene match: 6.

The chain has TRBV6-2 or TRBV6-3 and TRBJ2-2, with 8 bases aligning to TRBD2. The J segment lost 4 bases and the V segment lost 0 bases, leaving 10 bases of the junction unmatched. This CDR3 spans 18 amino acids. Germline V gives CDR1 MNHEY, CDR2 SVGEGT. This CDR3 reads CASSYSPREGRGTGELFF. In nucleotides, the CDR3 is TGTGCCAGCAGTTACTCCCCCCGGGAGGGCCGTGGCACCGGGGAGCTGTTTTTT.

This clonotype was seen ten or more times. The V call is TRBV20-1, the J call TRBJ1-1; D is undetermined. This CDR3 region has 13 residues. Germline CDR1 and CDR2: DFQATT and SNEGSKA (reference sequence). The V end was cut by 6 bases, the J end by 3 bases, with 14 bases between. This chain's CDR3 is CSADTTGDTEAFF. DNA for the CDR3: TGCAGTGCCGACACCACCGGGGACACTGAAGCTTTCTTT.

This chain joins TRBV27 and TRBJ2-7; 10 bases align to TRBD1. CDR1 is MNHEY, CDR2 SMNVEV, per germline (reference sequence). This CDR3 spans 14 amino acids. With 3 bases clipped from V and 5 bases from J, the junction kept 4 bases outside the gene matches. CDR3 sequence: CASSLGQGRHEQYF. CDR3 nucleotide sequence: TGTGCCAGCAGTTTGGGACAGGGGAGGCACGAGCAGTACTTC.

The chain links TRBV19 to TRBJ1-1; D gene ambiguous. V lost 1 base, J lost 5 bases, and 8 bases lay in between. The CDR3 has 13 residues. CDR1 LNHDA and CDR2 SQIVND come from the germline V gene (reference sequence). The CDR3: CASSIGHGTEAFF. The CDR3 nucleotides are TGTGCCAGTAGTATAGGGCATGGGACTGAAGCTTTCTTT. The full variable domain, completed using reference TRBV19 and TRBJ1-1, is DGGITQSPKYLFRKEGQNVTLSCEQNLNHDAMYWYRQDPGQGLRLIYYSQIVNDFQKGDIAEGYSVSREKKESFPLTVTSAQKNPTAFYLCASSIGHGTEAFFGQGTRLTVV.

This clonotype was detected a few times. This chain joins TRBV24-1 and TRBJ2-7; 9 bases line up with TRBD1. The V segment lost 3 bases and the J segment 3 bases; nucleotides outside the gene matches: 5. CDR1 and CDR2 (germline): KGHDR, SFDVKD. This CDR3 has 15 residues. The CDR3: CATSDPRTGVYEQYF. CDR3 bases: TGTGCCACCAGTGATCCGAGGACAGGGGTCTACGAGCAGTACTTC.

The chain joins TRBV28 to TRBJ2-5, with TRBD2 matching 11 bases. Germline V gives CDR1 MDHEN, CDR2 SYDVKM. This CDR3 is built from 17 residues. Losses at the gene ends were 5 bases for V and 0 bases for J; bases not matched to a gene: 8. The CDR3 is CASSGTRLAGYQETQYF. For the CDR3, the DNA is TGTGCCAGCAGTGGGACGAGACTAGCGGGGTACCAAGAGACCCAGTACTTC.

With regard to this clonotype: The junction departs from the called germline gene at one end, perhaps through a read error. The chain links TRBV7-8 to TRBJ1-1, with TRBD1 matching over 7 bases. The germline gives CDR1 SGHVS, CDR2 FQNEAQ. CDR3 length: 14 residues. CDR3 protein: CTSSLLAGGTEAFF. CDR3 DNA: TGTACCAGCAGCTTACTGGCAGGGGGCACTGAAGCTTTCTTT.

The chain combines TRBV6-5 with TRBJ1-2; TRBD1 matches at 10 bases. V gave up 0 bases and J gave up 8 bases; unmatched junction bases: 0. The CDR3 runs to 13 residues. The germline gives CDR1 MNHEY, CDR2 SVGAGI. The CDR3 region has the DNA TGTGCCAGCAGTTACTCGGGACAGGGGGGCTACACCTTC. This codes for CASSYSGQGGYTF.

This clonotype has a count of ten or more. The rearrangement links TRBV11-2 to TRBJ2-6, with no clear D. This CDR3 is 14 amino acids long. CDR1 and CDR2 (germline): SGHAT, FQNNGV. V gave up 0 bases and J gave up 4 bases, with 4 bases separating them. The CDR3 DNA reads as TGTGCCAGCAGCTTAGACTACGGGGCCAACGTCCTGACTTTC. This codes for CASSLDYGANVLTF.

This clonotype was seen repeatedly, ten times or more. The J gene is TRBJ2-5, the V gene TRBV28, with 8 bases that match TRBD2. The CDR3 is 14 amino acids. Germline V CDR1 and CDR2: MDHEN, SYDVKM. V lost 7 bases and J lost 5; bases outside the gene matches: 9. In nucleotides, the CDR3 is TGTGCCAGCACCGCGGGGGGCAGTAGGGAGACCCAGTACTTC. As protein: CASTAGGSRETQYF.

This clonotype showed up many times. The rearrangement uses TRBV27 and TRBJ2-5, with 9 bases lining up with TRBD1. Germline V gene lookup returns CDR1 MNHEY and CDR2 SMNVEV (reference sequence). V shed 7 bases, J shed 1 base, and the junction held 1 base outside the gene matches. The CDR3 consists of 13 residues. As DNA, the CDR3 is TGTGCCAGCATGGGACAGGGCCAAGAGACCCAGTACTTC. This sequence encodes CASMGQGQETQYF.

This clonotype was counted at least ten times. The chain couples TRBV12-3 or TRBV12-4 to TRBJ2-4, with D possibly matching TRBD1 (6 bases). V lost 2 bases and J lost 0, with 8 bases in between. The CDR3 sequence is 15 residues long. The CDR3 nucleotides are TGTGCCAGCAGTTTAAGACAGGTAGCCAAAAACATTCAGTACTTC. Translating gives CASSLRQVAKNIQYF.

This clonotype was seen a handful of times. The chain couples TRBV20-1 to TRBJ2-3; D gene ambiguous. This CDR3 contains 15 residues. Trimming took 3 bases from V and 1 from J, leaving 14 bases between them. CDR1 and CDR2 from the germline V gene are DFQATT and SNEGSKA (reference sequence). CDR3 loop: CSASARTVGTDTQYF. The CDR3 nucleotides are TGCAGTGCTAGTGCCCGCACCGTGGGCACAGATACGCAGTATTTT.

This clonotype was picked up a small number of times. The CDR3 loop is CASSQMTGGSGYTF. In DNA, the CDR3 is TGTGCCAGCAGCCAGATGACAGGTGGCAGTGGCTACACCTTC. This rearrangement joins TRBV3-1 to TRBJ1-2, with TRBD1 as a possible D gene (6 bases). Per the germline V gene, CDR1 is LGHDT and CDR2 is YNNKEL (reference sequence). With 3 bases removed from V and 7 bases from J, the gap between germline ends came to 15 bases. The CDR3 length is 14 residues.

V is TRBV4-1 and J is TRBJ2-2; 10 bases match TRBD2. Losses at the gene ends were 1 base for V and 5 bases for J; bases not matched to a gene: 16. Germline V gene data show CDR1 as MGHRA and CDR2 as YSYEKL. This CDR3 comprises 20 residues. The CDR3 loop is CASSQGGRAGGPGLTGELFF. CDR3 nucleotides: TGCGCCAGCAGCCAAGGAGGGAGAGCGGGGGGGCCAGGATTGACCGGGGAGCTGTTTTTT.

The chain uses TRBV29-1 and TRBJ2-5; D is perhaps TRBD2 (5 bases). The CDR3 extends over 12 amino acids. Between the trimmed V and J ends, which lost 3 bases and 5 bases, there was a span of 10 bases. Germline V gene lookup returns CDR1 SQVTM and CDR2 ANQGSEA. The DNA for the CDR3 is TGCAGCGTTGATGGAGGCTGGGAGACCCAGTACTTC. The encoded protein is CSVDGGWETQYF.

In this sample, this clonotype turned up a few times. The J gene is TRBJ1-5, the V gene TRBV30, with a weak D call TRBD1 (5 bases). The CDR3 loop spans 13 amino acids. Trimming shortened V by 1 base and J by 5 bases, and 9 bases separated the two germline ends. Germline V gene data show CDR1 as GTSNPN and CDR2 as SVGIG (reference sequence). The CDR3 sequence is CAWSGTFDQPQHF. The DNA for the CDR3 is TGTGCCTGGAGTGGGACATTTGATCAGCCCCAGCATTTT.